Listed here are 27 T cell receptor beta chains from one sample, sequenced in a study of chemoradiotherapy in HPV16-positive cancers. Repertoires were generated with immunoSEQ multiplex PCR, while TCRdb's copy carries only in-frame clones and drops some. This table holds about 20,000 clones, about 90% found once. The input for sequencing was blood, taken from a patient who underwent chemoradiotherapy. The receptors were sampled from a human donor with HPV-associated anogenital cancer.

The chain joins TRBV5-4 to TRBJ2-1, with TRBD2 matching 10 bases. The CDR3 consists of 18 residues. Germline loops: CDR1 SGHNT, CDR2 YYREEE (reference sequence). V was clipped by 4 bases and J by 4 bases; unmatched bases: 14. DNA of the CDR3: TGTGCCAGCAGCCCGGGGGGGGCTAGCGGGGGCCCATACAATGAGCAGTTCTTC. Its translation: CASSPGGASGGPYNEQFF.

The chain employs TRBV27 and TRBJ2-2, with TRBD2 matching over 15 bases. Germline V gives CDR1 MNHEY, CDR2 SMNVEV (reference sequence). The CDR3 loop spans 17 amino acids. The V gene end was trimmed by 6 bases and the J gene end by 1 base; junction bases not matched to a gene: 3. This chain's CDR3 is CASRGTSGGQNTGELFF. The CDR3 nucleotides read TGTGCCAGCAGGGGGACTAGCGGGGGGCAGAACACCGGGGAGCTGTTTTTT.

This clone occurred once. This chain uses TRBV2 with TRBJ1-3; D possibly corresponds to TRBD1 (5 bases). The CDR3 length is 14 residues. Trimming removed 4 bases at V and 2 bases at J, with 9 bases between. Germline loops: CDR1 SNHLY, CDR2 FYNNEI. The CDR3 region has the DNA TGTGCCAGCAGTGTAGGGGAAGCTGGAAACACCATATATTTT. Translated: CASSVGEAGNTIYF.

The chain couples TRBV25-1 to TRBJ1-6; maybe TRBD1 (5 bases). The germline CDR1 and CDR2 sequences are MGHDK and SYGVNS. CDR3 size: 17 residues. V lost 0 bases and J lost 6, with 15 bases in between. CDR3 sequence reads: CASSEYGRGRGNSPLHF. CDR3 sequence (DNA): TGTGCCAGCAGTGAATACGGTCGGGGTAGGGGTAATTCACCCCTCCACTTT.

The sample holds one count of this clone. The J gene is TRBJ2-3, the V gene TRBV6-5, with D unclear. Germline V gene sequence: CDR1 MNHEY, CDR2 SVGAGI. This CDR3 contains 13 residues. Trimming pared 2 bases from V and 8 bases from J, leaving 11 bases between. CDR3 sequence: CASSYQDRGTQYF. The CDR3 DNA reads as TGTGCCAGCAGTTACCAGGATCGAGGTACGCAGTATTTT.

The CDR3 region has the DNA TGTGCCAGCAGCTTTCCCCCAGGGGCCGGGACTGAAGCTTTCTTT. It specifies CASSFPPGAGTEAFF. V is TRBV7-9 and J is TRBJ1-1; D is perhaps TRBD1 (6 bases). Trimming cost V 3 bases and J 5 bases, with 16 bases left between them. Looked up from germline, CDR1 is SEHNR and CDR2 is FQNEAQ (reference sequence). The length of the CDR3 is 15 residues.

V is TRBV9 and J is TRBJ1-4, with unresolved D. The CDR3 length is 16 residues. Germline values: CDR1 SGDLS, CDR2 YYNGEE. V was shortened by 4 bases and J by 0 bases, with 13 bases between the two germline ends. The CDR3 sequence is CASSRDHDATNEKLFF. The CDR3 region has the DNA TGTGCCAGCAGCCGTGATCATGATGCAACTAATGAAAAACTGTTTTTT.

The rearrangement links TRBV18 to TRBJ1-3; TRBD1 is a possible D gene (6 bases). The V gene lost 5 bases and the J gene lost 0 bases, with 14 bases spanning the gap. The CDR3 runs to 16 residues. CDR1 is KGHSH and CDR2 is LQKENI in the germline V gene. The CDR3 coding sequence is TGTGCCAGCTCAGCTCGACAGGAAAACTCTGGAAACACCATATATTTT. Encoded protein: CASSARQENSGNTIYF.

The CDR3: CASSEGTNQPQHF. Written as DNA, the CDR3 is TGCGCCAGCAGTGAGGGGACGAATCAGCCCCAGCATTTT. The chain employs TRBV10-2 and TRBJ1-5; weak D call: TRBD1 (5 bases). The V end lost 2 bases, the J end lost 4 bases, and 6 bases lay between the germline ends. The CDR3 contains 13 residues. CDR1 is WSHSY and CDR2 is SAAADI in the germline V gene.

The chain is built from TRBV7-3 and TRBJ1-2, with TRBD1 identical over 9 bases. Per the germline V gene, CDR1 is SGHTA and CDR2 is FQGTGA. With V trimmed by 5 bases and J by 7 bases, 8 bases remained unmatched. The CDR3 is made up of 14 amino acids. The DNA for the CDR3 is TGTGCCAGCAGCCCCCGGACAGGGGAGGGTGGCTACACCTTC. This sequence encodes CASSPRTGEGGYTF.

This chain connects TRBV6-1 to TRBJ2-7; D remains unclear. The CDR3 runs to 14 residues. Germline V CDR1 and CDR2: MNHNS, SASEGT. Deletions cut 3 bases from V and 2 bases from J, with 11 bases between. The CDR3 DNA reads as TGTGCCAGCAGTGACTGGGGAAGAACCTACGAGCAGTACGTC. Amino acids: CASSDWGRTYEQYV.

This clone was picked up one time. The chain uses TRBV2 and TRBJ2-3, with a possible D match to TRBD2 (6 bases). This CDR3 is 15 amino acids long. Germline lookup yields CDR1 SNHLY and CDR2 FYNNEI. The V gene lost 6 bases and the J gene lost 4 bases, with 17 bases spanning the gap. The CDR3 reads CASRQRRGGADTQYF. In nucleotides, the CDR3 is TGTGCCAGCAGACAAAGGCGGGGCGGAGCAGATACGCAGTATTTT.

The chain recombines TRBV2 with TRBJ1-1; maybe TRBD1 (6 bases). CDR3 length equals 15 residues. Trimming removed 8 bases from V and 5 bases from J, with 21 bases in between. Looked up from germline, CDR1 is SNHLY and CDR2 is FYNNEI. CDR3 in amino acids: CASVEEGTPRTEAFF. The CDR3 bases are TGTGCCAGCGTGGAGGAAGGGACACCGAGGACTGAAGCTTTCTTT.

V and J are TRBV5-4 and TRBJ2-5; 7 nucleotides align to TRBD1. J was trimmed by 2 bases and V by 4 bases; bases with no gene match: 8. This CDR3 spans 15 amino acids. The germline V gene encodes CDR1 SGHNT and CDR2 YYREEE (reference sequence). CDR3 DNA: TGTGCCAGCAGCAAAAAACAGGGGTATCAAGAGACCCAGTACTTC. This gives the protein CASSKKQGYQETQYF.

For the CDR3, the DNA is TGTGCCAGCAGCTTAGGGCAGGGAGTAAACAATGAGCAGTTCTTC. Residues: CASSLGQGVNNEQFF. The V call is TRBV7-9, the J call TRBJ2-1, with D perhaps assigned TRBD1 or TRBD2 (5 bases each). This CDR3 comprises 15 residues. Germline V gene lookup returns CDR1 SEHNR and CDR2 FQNEAQ (reference sequence). With 1 base removed from V and 5 bases from J, the gap between germline ends came to 12 bases.

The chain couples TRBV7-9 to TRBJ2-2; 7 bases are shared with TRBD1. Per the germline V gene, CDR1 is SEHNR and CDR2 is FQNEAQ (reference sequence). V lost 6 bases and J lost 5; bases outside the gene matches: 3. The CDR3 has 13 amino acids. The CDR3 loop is CASSLQGTGELFF. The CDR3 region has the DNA TGTGCCAGCAGTCTACAGGGGACCGGGGAGCTGTTTTTT.

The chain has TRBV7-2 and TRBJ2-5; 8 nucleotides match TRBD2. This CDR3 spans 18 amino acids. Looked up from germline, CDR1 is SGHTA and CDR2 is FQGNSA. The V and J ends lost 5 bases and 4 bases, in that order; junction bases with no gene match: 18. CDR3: CASSHGGRTSGGGETQYF. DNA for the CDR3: TGTGCCAGCAGCCACGGGGGGCGGACCAGCGGGGGTGGAGAGACCCAGTACTTC.

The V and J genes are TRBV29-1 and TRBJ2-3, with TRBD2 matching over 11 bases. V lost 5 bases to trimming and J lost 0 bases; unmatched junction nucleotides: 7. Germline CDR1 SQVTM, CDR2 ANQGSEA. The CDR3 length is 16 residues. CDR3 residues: CSVKYSSGGSTDTQYF. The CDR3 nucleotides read TGCAGCGTTAAATACTCTAGCGGGGGGAGCACAGATACGCAGTATTTT.

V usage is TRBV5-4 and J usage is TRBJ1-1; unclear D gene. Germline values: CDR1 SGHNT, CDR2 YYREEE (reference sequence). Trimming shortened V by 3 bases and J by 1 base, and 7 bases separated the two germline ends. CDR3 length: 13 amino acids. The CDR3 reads CASSSYRNTEAFF. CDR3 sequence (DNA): TGTGCCAGCAGCTCGTACCGGAACACTGAAGCTTTCTTT.

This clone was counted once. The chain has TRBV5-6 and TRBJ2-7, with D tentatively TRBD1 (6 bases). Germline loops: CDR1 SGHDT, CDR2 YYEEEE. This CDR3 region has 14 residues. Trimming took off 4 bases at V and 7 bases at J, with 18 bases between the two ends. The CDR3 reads CASSILTGTSEQYV. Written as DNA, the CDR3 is TGTGCCAGCAGCATTTTAACCGGGACAAGTGAGCAGTACGTC.

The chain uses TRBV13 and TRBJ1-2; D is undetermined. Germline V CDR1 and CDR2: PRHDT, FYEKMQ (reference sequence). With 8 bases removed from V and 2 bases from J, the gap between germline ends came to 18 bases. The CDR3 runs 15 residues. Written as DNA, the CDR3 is TGTGCCAGCGTTTGGAGATCGGCTGGGAACTATGGCTACACCTTC. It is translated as CASVWRSAGNYGYTF.

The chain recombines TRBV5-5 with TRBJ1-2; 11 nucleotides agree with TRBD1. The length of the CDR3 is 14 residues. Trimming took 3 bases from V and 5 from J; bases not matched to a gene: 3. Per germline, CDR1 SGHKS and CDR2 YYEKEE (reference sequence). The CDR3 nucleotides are TGTGCCAGCAGCTGGGGACAGGGGGTTTATGGCTACACCTTC. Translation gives CASSWGQGVYGYTF.

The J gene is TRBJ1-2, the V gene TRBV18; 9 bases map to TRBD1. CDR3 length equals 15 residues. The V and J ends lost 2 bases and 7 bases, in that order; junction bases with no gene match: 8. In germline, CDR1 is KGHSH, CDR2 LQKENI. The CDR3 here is CASSPRRQGGGGYTF. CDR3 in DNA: TGTGCCAGCTCACCAAGGAGACAGGGGGGAGGTGGCTACACCTTC.

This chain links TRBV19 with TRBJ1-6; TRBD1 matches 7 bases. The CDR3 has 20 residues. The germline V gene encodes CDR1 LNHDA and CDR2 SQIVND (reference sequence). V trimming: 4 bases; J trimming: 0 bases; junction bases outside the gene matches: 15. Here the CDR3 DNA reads TGTGCCAGTAGTACGCGGACAGGCAAAGACTTGAGCTCCTATAATTCACCCCTCCACTTT. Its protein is CASSTRTGKDLSSYNSPLHF.

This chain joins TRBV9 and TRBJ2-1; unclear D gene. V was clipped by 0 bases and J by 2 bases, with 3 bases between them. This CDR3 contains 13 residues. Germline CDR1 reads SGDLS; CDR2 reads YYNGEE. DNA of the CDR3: TGTGCCAGCAGCGTAGCCGCCTACAATGAGCAGTTCTTC. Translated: CASSVAAYNEQFF.

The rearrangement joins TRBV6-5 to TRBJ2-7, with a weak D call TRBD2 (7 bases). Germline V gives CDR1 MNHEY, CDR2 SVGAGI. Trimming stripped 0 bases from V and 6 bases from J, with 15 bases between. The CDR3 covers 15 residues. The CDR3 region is CASSYSNGGRGEQYF. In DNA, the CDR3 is TGTGCCAGCAGTTACTCGAACGGGGGGCGCGGCGAGCAGTACTTC.

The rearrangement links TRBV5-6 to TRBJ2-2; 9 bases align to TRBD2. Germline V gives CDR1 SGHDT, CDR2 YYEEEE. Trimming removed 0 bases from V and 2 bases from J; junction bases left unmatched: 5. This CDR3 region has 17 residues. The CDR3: CASSLVGLAANTGELFF. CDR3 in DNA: TGTGCCAGCAGCTTGGTGGGACTAGCCGCAAACACCGGGGAGCTGTTTTTT.